These 20 T cell receptor beta chains share one sample of origin, sequenced in a study of control samples from healthy donors and cancer patients. TCRdb's copy holds only in-frame clones and misses some; the assay was immunoSEQ multiplex PCR. The sample shows some 130,000 clones, approximately 92% of them seen only once. Sequencing input: blood. These receptors originate from a man aged 25 to 45 in good health.

The chain combines TRBV7-9 with TRBJ1-6; no clear D. The germline V gene encodes CDR1 SEHNR and CDR2 FQNEAQ (reference sequence). This CDR3 is built from 14 residues. Trimming left V 2 bases short and J 5 bases short, with 7 bases between. The CDR3 loop reads CASSLITDNSPLHF. The CDR3, as DNA: TGTGCCAGCAGCTTAATTACAGATAATTCACCCCTCCACTTT.

The chain uses TRBV6-4 and TRBJ2-2, with D tentatively TRBD1 (5 bases). CDR3 length: 15 residues. Germline assignment: CDR1 MRHNA and CDR2 SNTAGT. Trimming left V 3 bases short and J 0 bases short, with 8 bases between. CDR3 nucleotides: TGTGCCAGCAGTGAAAGGGGCGCGAACACCGGGGAGCTGTTTTTT. It specifies CASSERGANTGELFF.

The CDR3: CASGRITSGERGSGTQYF. The CDR3, as DNA: TGCGCCAGCGGAAGGATCACGAGCGGGGAGAGGGGTTCGGGGACCCAGTACTTC. This sequence joins TRBV5-1 and TRBJ2-5; TRBD2 matches 7 bases. The CDR3 is 18 amino acids. The trim removed 7 bases at V and 7 bases at J, leaving 25 bases unmatched. Germline CDR1 reads SGHRS; CDR2 reads YFSETQ.

The chain carries TRBV6-5 and TRBJ1-6; no reliable D call. In germline, CDR1 is MNHEY, CDR2 SVGAGI. The V end lost 0 bases, the J end lost 10 bases, and 7 bases lay between the germline ends. The CDR3 sequence is 13 residues long. The CDR3 bases are TGTGCCAGCAGTTACTCCTCTAAATCACCCCTCCACTTT. This gives the protein CASSYSSKSPLHF.

The chain couples TRBV27 to TRBJ2-5; no clear D. CDR1 is MNHEY, CDR2 SMNVEV, per germline (reference sequence). Trimming removed 6 bases at V and 2 bases at J, with 7 bases between. This CDR3 comprises 12 residues. For the CDR3, the DNA is TGTGCCAGCAGGGGATTACAAGAGACCCAGTACTTC. Translated: CASRGLQETQYF.

The gene calls are TRBV10-3 and TRBJ1-2; unclear D gene. V was clipped by 7 bases and J by 4 bases, with 16 bases between them. Per germline, CDR1 ENHRY and CDR2 SYGVKD. The CDR3 length is 14 residues. The CDR3 DNA reads as TGTGCCATCACTCCAAACCTTCGGGGCTATGGCTACACCTTC. It encodes CAITPNLRGYGYTF.

This clone was found once. J is TRBJ2-1 and V is TRBV4-2; D perhaps matches TRBD2 (5 bases). V gave up 0 bases and J gave up 10 bases, with 16 bases separating them. This CDR3 region has 15 residues. Germline CDR1 is LGHNA and CDR2 is YNFKEQ. CDR3 nucleotide sequence: TGTGCCAGCAGCCAAGATGGGGTTCGGAGGTGGGAGCAGTTCTTC. Its translation is CASSQDGVRRWEQFF.

V usage is TRBV28 and J usage is TRBJ2-7; D gene ambiguous. Per the germline V gene, CDR1 is MDHEN and CDR2 is SYDVKM. This CDR3 comprises 14 residues. The V and J ends lost 5 bases and 6 bases respectively, with 17 bases between them. CDR3 DNA sequence: TGTGCCAGCAGTCCCCCTCCCGGGTTTGGCGAGCAGTACTTC. Encoded protein: CASSPPPGFGEQYF. Together with reference TRBV28 and TRBJ2-7, the CDR3 gives the full variable domain: DVKVTQSSRYLVKRTGEKVFLECVQDMDHENMFWYRQDPGLGLRLIYFSYDVKMKEKGDIPEGYSVSREKKERFSLILESASTNQTSMYLCASSPPPGFGEQYFGPGTRLTVT.

This chain's CDR3 is CATSSGGGETQYF. For the CDR3, the DNA is TGTGCCACCAGCAGTGGGGGCGGGGAGACCCAGTACTTC. The rearrangement uses TRBV15 and TRBJ2-5; perhaps TRBD1 as D (6 bases). Looked up from germline, CDR1 is LNHNV and CDR2 is YYDKDF (reference sequence). The CDR3 length is 13 residues. V was cut by 3 bases and J by 5 bases, with 10 bases left in between.

This chain links TRBV6-4 with TRBJ2-6, with D unclear. The V end lost 3 bases, the J end lost 0 bases, and 6 bases lay between the germline ends. The CDR3 has 15 amino acids. The germline gives CDR1 MRHNA, CDR2 SNTAGT. In nucleotides, the CDR3 is TGTGCCAGCAGTGAAGAGATCTCTGGGGCCAACGTCCTGACTTTC. This codes for CASSEEISGANVLTF.

This rearrangement joins TRBV19 to TRBJ1-3, with D possibly matching TRBD1 (6 bases). Per the germline V gene, CDR1 is LNHDA and CDR2 is SQIVND (reference sequence). V shed 1 base and J shed 4 bases, with 14 bases lying between them. CDR3 length: 16 residues. The CDR3 nucleotides read TGTGCCAGTAGTATAGTTCCGGGGGCGCTCGGAAACACCATATATTTT. This codes for CASSIVPGALGNTIYF.

The V call is TRBV3-1 (or the pseudogene TRBV3-2), the J call TRBJ1-2, with 9 bases fitting TRBD1. V shed 0 bases, J shed 4 bases, and the junction held 18 bases outside the gene matches. Germline V gene data show CDR1 as LGHDT and CDR2 as YNNKEL (reference sequence). The CDR3 is 20 amino acids. As DNA, the CDR3 is TGTGCCAGCAGCCAAGAAACTGCTACTGCCGGGACAGGGCGTTCCTATGGCTACACCTTC. Its protein product is CASSQETATAGTGRSYGYTF.

This sequence joins TRBV7-9 and TRBJ2-7; 13 bases match TRBD2. The CDR3 is made up of 16 amino acids. V was pared by 4 bases and J by 9 bases, with 12 bases of the junction left unmatched. Germline V gene lookup returns CDR1 SEHNR and CDR2 FQNEAQ (reference sequence). The CDR3 DNA follows: TGTGCCAGCAGCTCTAGCCTCGGACTAGCGGGAGCCGGGCAGTACTTC. It translates to CASSSSLGLAGAGQYF. The variable domain in full, completed from reference TRBV7-9 and TRBJ2-7, reads DTGVSQNPRHKITKRGQNVTFRCDPISEHNRLYWYRQTLGQGPEFLTYFQNEAQLEKSRLLSDRFSAERPKGSFSTLEIQRTEQGDSAMYLCASSSSLGLAGAGQYFGPGTRLTVT.

The rearrangement links TRBV6-6 to TRBJ2-5; D is unresolved. Germline assignment: CDR1 MNHNY and CDR2 SVGAGI (reference sequence). The CDR3 is made up of 11 amino acids. V lost 6 bases to trimming and J lost 2 bases, with 4 bases between them. CDR3 nucleotide sequence: TGTGCCAGCAGGTTTCAAGAGACCCAGTACTTC. Translating it yields CASRFQETQYF.

The V and J genes are TRBV4-2 and TRBJ2-5; 10 positions match TRBD1. The germline gives CDR1 LGHNA, CDR2 YNFKEQ. The length of the CDR3 is 17 residues. V lost 5 bases, J lost 2 bases, and 11 bases stayed unmatched. CDR3 region: CASSSSKWDRGQETQYF. The CDR3 DNA reads TGTGCCAGCAGCTCCTCGAAATGGGACAGGGGACAAGAGACCCAGTACTTC.

This rearrangement joins TRBV6-6 to TRBJ2-3; D call uncertain. V lost 11 bases, J lost 0 bases, and 12 bases lay in between. Germline CDR1 MNHNY, CDR2 SVGAGI (reference sequence). CDR3 length: 13 residues. Here the CDR3 DNA reads TGTGCCGTCCGGTGGTCTAGCACAGATACGCAGTATTTT. It specifies CAVRWSSTDTQYF.

V usage is TRBV10-3 and J usage is TRBJ1-2, with D possibly matching TRBD1 (6 bases). The CDR3 loop spans 13 amino acids. Per the germline V gene, CDR1 is ENHRY and CDR2 is SYGVKD. Trimming removed 7 bases from V and 4 bases from J, with 13 bases in between. The CDR3 spells CAIKGRGGYGYTF. DNA of the CDR3: TGTGCCATCAAGGGCAGGGGCGGCTATGGCTACACCTTC.

The V call is TRBV18, the J call TRBJ1-4; weak D call: TRBD1 (5 bases). The V gene's germline CDR1 is KGHSH and CDR2 LQKENI. CDR3 size: 14 residues. V was trimmed by 3 bases and J by 8 bases, leaving 13 bases between them. The DNA of the CDR3 is TGTGCCAGCTCACCCCAGGGAGCGCCGGAAAAACTGTTTTTT. It yields the protein CASSPQGAPEKLFF.

CDR3 in DNA: TGTGCCAGCAGCAAAGGTTTCCCGGGAAGGGATGGCTACACCTTC. It yields the protein CASSKGFPGRDGYTF. The rearrangement uses TRBV21-1 and TRBJ1-2. TRBV21-1 is flagged as a pseudogene. CDR3 length equals 15 residues.

J is TRBJ1-1 and V is TRBV11-2; TRBD1 matches at 7 bases. J was trimmed by 5 bases and V by 6 bases; bases with no gene match: 12. This CDR3 region has 15 residues. Germline V gene sequence: CDR1 SGHAT, CDR2 FQNNGV. Here the CDR3 DNA reads TGTGCCAGCAGTTCGGGACAGATAAAGGGGACTGAAGCTTTCTTT. This gives the protein CASSSGQIKGTEAFF.